What follows are 31 T cell receptor beta chains derived from one specimen sequenced in a study of graft-versus-host responses after intestinal transplantation (dated by TCRdb to 2020 to 2022). The library was built by means of the immunoSEQ multiplex PCR assay. Not all clones reach the TCRdb copy of this immuneACCESS table, which keeps in-frame sequences only. Checked studies attribute under half of the gap to unresolved V genes and leave the rest unexplained. The sample table lists almost 70,000 clones, around 90% of them with a count of one. The ten largest clones add up to approximately 6.3% of the sample. The sample here was bone marrow, taken around 720 days after intestinal transplantation. These receptors were taken from a human patient who received an intestinal transplant, so some T cells may come from the graft donor.

The chain combines TRBV5-5 with TRBJ1-4; D might be TRBD1 (6 bases). The CDR3 runs 15 residues. Germline CDR1 is SGHKS and CDR2 is YYEKEE (reference sequence). V lost 0 bases, J lost 7 bases, and 13 bases lay in between. CDR3 nucleotides: TGTGCCAGCAGCTTGGGGCAGGGGAGAGGTGAAAAACTGTTTTTT. It yields the protein CASSLGQGRGEKLFF. Complete variable domain (other parts from reference TRBV5-5 and TRBJ1-4): DAGVTQSPTHLIKTRGQQVTLRCSPISGHKSVSWYQQVLGQGPQFIFQYYEKEERGRGNFPDRFSARQFPNYSSELNVNALLLGDSALYLCASSLGQGRGEKLFFGSGTQLSVL.

V and J are TRBV5-1 and TRBJ2-3, with D perhaps matching TRBD1 or TRBD2 (6 bases each). V lost 1 base, J lost 6 bases, and 15 bases lay in between. Per the germline V gene, CDR1 is SGHRS and CDR2 is YFSETQ. The CDR3 is 15 amino acids. CDR3 sequence (DNA): TGCGCCAGCAGCTTGACTAGCCGAACAGGGGATACGCAGTATTTT. It specifies CASSLTSRTGDTQYF.

This sequence joins TRBV19 and TRBJ1-3; possible D gene TRBD1, 5 bases. Trimming took 0 bases from V and 4 from J, leaving 16 bases between them. This CDR3 is built from 17 residues. CDR1 and CDR2 from the germline V gene are LNHDA and SQIVND (reference sequence). This chain's CDR3 is CASSIDFGGADGNTIYF. CDR3 DNA sequence: TGTGCCAGTAGTATAGATTTCGGAGGGGCTGACGGAAACACCATATATTTT. Drawing the rest from reference TRBV19 and TRBJ1-3, the complete variable domain is DGGITQSPKYLFRKEGQNVTLSCEQNLNHDAMYWYRQDPGQGLRLIYYSQIVNDFQKGDIAEGYSVSREKKESFPLTVTSAQKNPTAFYLCASSIDFGGADGNTIYFGEGSWLTVV.

The gene calls are TRBV9 and TRBJ2-7; TRBD2 matches at 8 bases. The CDR3 is 16 residues long. From germline, CDR1 is SGDLS and CDR2 YYNGEE. With V trimmed by 3 bases and J by 0 bases, 8 bases remained unmatched. The CDR3, as DNA: TGTGCCAGCAGCGCCCCGGGAGGGACGAGCTCCTACGAGCAGTACTTC. Residues: CASSAPGGTSSYEQYF. Complete variable domain (other parts from reference TRBV9 and TRBJ2-7): DSGVTQTPKHLITATGQRVTLRCSPRSGDLSVYWYQQSLDQGLQFLIQYYNGEERAKGNILERFSAQQFPDLHSELNLSSLELGDSALYFCASSAPGGTSSYEQYFGPGTRLTVT.

This clone was counted a single time. The rearrangement links TRBV27 to TRBJ2-1; 7 positions match TRBD1. V shed 4 bases and J 1 base; nucleotides not matched to a gene: 13. The germline CDR1 and CDR2 sequences are MNHEY and SMNVEV (reference sequence). The CDR3 is made up of 18 amino acids. The DNA of the CDR3 is TGTGCCAGCAGTTCTTATCGACAGGGATCATCTTCCTACAATGAGCAGTTCTTC. Its translation: CASSSYRQGSSSYNEQFF.

The rearrangement joins TRBV9 to TRBJ1-5; D is ambiguous. Looked up from germline, CDR1 is SGDLS and CDR2 is YYNGEE. The CDR3 has 15 amino acids. V was cut by 4 bases and J by 4 bases, with 15 bases left in between. The chain's CDR3 is CASSPREGWNQPQHF. As DNA, the CDR3 is TGTGCCAGCAGCCCGAGGGAAGGGTGGAATCAGCCCCAGCATTTT.

J is TRBJ2-5 and V is TRBV7-9, with D possibly matching TRBD2 (6 bases). Germline V gene sequence: CDR1 SEHNR, CDR2 FQNEAQ (reference sequence). This CDR3 comprises 16 residues. V was shortened by 0 bases and J by 4 bases, with 15 bases between the two germline ends. The CDR3 DNA reads TGTGCCAGCAGCTTAGCGCCGGGGGTAGTGCTAGAGACCCAGTACTTC. Translated: CASSLAPGVVLETQYF.

The CDR3 DNA is TGTGCCAGCAGCGCCGGGACAGGGGGGGAAGGCTACACCTTC. This sequence encodes CASSAGTGGEGYTF. This chain uses TRBV9 with TRBJ1-2, with TRBD1 matching 11 bases. The CDR3 contains 14 residues. The J segment lost 8 bases and the V segment lost 3 bases, leaving 6 bases of the junction unmatched. Germline CDR1 and CDR2: SGDLS and YYNGEE.

The chain carries TRBV20-1 and TRBJ1-1, with TRBD1 as a possible D gene (5 bases). V lost 5 bases, J lost 7 bases, and 8 bases lay in between. In germline, CDR1 is DFQATT, CDR2 SNEGSKA (reference sequence). This CDR3 comprises 10 residues. CDR3 region: CSASTVEAFF. CDR3 DNA sequence: TGCAGTGCTTCGACAGTTGAAGCTTTCTTT.

The rearrangement uses TRBV4-1 and TRBJ1-1, with D unclear. Trimming cost V 0 bases and J 4 bases, with 6 bases left between them. The CDR3 has 13 amino acids. Germline assignment: CDR1 MGHRA and CDR2 YSYEKL. CDR3 protein: CASSQEGSTEAFF. The CDR3 region has the DNA TGCGCCAGCAGCCAAGAAGGAAGCACTGAAGCTTTCTTT.

This chain connects TRBV9 to TRBJ2-2; D is possibly TRBD1 or TRBD2 (5 bases each). CDR3 length: 15 residues. Germline CDR1 is SGDLS and CDR2 is YYNGEE. V lost 3 bases to trimming and J lost 7 bases, with 16 bases between them. The CDR3 reads CASSAAGDGSGELFF. CDR3 nucleotide sequence: TGTGCCAGCAGCGCGGCCGGGGACGGTAGCGGGGAGCTGTTTTTT. Together with reference TRBV9 and TRBJ2-2, the CDR3 gives the full variable domain: DSGVTQTPKHLITATGQRVTLRCSPRSGDLSVYWYQQSLDQGLQFLIQYYNGEERAKGNILERFSAQQFPDLHSELNLSSLELGDSALYFCASSAAGDGSGELFFGEGSRLTVL.

This clone was seen more than once but under ten times. The chain uses TRBV6-1 and TRBJ2-1, with D possibly matching TRBD1 (6 bases). From germline, CDR1 is MNHNS and CDR2 SASEGT. CDR3 length equals 17 residues. Trimming cost V 3 bases and J 0 bases, with 15 bases left between them. CDR3 sequence: CASSDDRIYSSYNEQFF. The CDR3 DNA follows: TGTGCCAGCAGTGACGACAGGATTTATAGCTCCTACAATGAGCAGTTCTTC.

The chain recombines TRBV5-6 with TRBJ1-5; 8 nucleotides align to TRBD1. J lost 3 bases, V lost 0 bases, and 14 bases had no gene match. Germline assignment: CDR1 SGHDT and CDR2 YYEEEE. The CDR3 contains 19 residues. CDR3 sequence (DNA): TGTGCCAGCAGCTTGGGGTTTGGGACAGGAGGACCTTCCAATCAGCCCCAGCATTTT. It yields the protein CASSLGFGTGGPSNQPQHF.

The rearrangement joins TRBV30 to TRBJ1-6; a possible D gene is TRBD1 (5 bases). The length of the CDR3 is 16 residues. Deletions cut 4 bases from V and 0 bases from J, with 13 bases between. Germline-derived CDR1 and CDR2 are GTSNPN and SVGIG (reference sequence). CDR3 DNA sequence: TGTGCCTGGACCCAGGGCCCAAGCTCCTATAATTCACCCCTCCACTTT. It is translated as CAWTQGPSSYNSPLHF.

The rearrangement links TRBV5-6 to TRBJ2-7, with D perhaps matching TRBD2 (5 bases). This CDR3 contains 13 residues. The V end lost 3 bases, the J end lost 2 bases, and 9 bases lay between the germline ends. Looked up from germline, CDR1 is SGHDT and CDR2 is YYEEEE. CDR3 DNA: TGTGCCAGCAGCTCGGAGGCCCCCTACGAGCAGTACTTC. Residues: CASSSEAPYEQYF. Filled out from reference TRBV5-6 and TRBJ2-7, the complete variable domain reads DAGVTQSPTHLIKTRGQQVTLRCSPKSGHDTVSWYQQALGQGPQFIFQYYEEEERQRGNFPDRFSGHQFPNYSSELNVNALLLGDSALYLCASSSEAPYEQYFGPGTRLTVT.

The CDR3 bases are TGCGCCAGCAGCTTAGCGACAGGGGGCGGCACAGATACGCAGTATTTT. Its translation is CASSLATGGGTDTQYF. The V and J genes are TRBV5-1 and TRBJ2-3; 10 bases agree with TRBD1. The V segment lost 2 bases and the J segment 1 base; nucleotides outside the gene matches: 4. The germline CDR1 and CDR2 sequences are SGHRS and YFSETQ. CDR3 length: 16 amino acids.

The chain uses TRBV5-4 and TRBJ2-5; 9 bases map to TRBD2. The CDR3 totals 15 residues. The V and J ends lost 3 bases and 10 bases, in that order; junction bases with no gene match: 13. CDR1 SGHNT and CDR2 YYREEE come from the germline V gene (reference sequence). As DNA, the CDR3 is TGTGCCAGCAGCTCGGTGTGGTCTAGCGGGATCGACCAGTACTTC. Translated: CASSSVWSSGIDQYF.

In its sample, this clone was seen once. This sequence joins TRBV28 and TRBJ1-4, with D uncertain. The CDR3 is made up of 11 amino acids. The germline V gene encodes CDR1 MDHEN and CDR2 SYDVKM. Trimming stripped 2 bases from V and 8 bases from J, with 3 bases between. The DNA of the CDR3 is TGTGCCAGCAGTTTACGAGAAAAACTGTTTTTT. This sequence encodes CASSLREKLFF.

CDR3 in DNA: TGTGCCAGCAGCTTGGAGGACAAACAGGGCTACACCTTC. Translation gives CASSLEDKQGYTF. The genes are TRBV5-5 and TRBJ1-2, with D maybe TRBD1 (5 bases). CDR1 and CDR2 (germline): SGHKS, YYEKEE (reference sequence). The CDR3 runs to 13 residues. Trimming cost V 0 bases and J 8 bases, with 11 bases left between them. Full variable domain (remainder filled in from reference TRBV5-5 and TRBJ1-2): DAGVTQSPTHLIKTRGQQVTLRCSPISGHKSVSWYQQVLGQGPQFIFQYYEKEERGRGNFPDRFSARQFPNYSSELNVNALLLGDSALYLCASSLEDKQGYTFGSGTRLTVV.

The chain uses TRBV18 and TRBJ2-2; 7 nucleotides line up with TRBD2. From germline, CDR1 is KGHSH and CDR2 LQKENI. V dropped 6 bases and J dropped 1; count of bases not matched to a gene: 2. The CDR3 sequence is 14 residues long. The CDR3 sequence is CASSTGGNTGELFF. The CDR3 coding sequence is TGTGCCAGCTCCACGGGAGGGAACACCGGGGAGCTGTTTTTT.

DNA of the CDR3: TGTGCCAGCAGTGAAGCGCTTTGGAATTCACCCCTCCACTTT. This translates into CASSEALWNSPLHF. The V call is TRBV2, the J call TRBJ1-6; no reliable D call. CDR1 and CDR2 from the germline V gene are SNHLY and FYNNEI. V was trimmed by 0 bases and J by 7 bases, leaving 7 bases between them. The CDR3 sequence is 14 residues long. Full variable domain (missing parts from reference TRBV2 and TRBJ1-6): EPEVTQTPSHQVTQMGQEVILRCVPISNHLYFYWYRQILGQKVEFLVSFYNNEISEKSEIFDDQFSVERPDGSNFTLKIRSTKLEDSAMYFCASSEALWNSPLHFGNGTRLTVT.

The chain joins TRBV4-1 to TRBJ2-1; D is unresolved. The germline gives CDR1 MGHRA, CDR2 YSYEKL. The CDR3 loop spans 11 amino acids. The ends were cut back, 0 bases at V and 16 bases at J, with 10 bases in the middle. The CDR3 spells CASSQEGRHFF. In DNA form, the CDR3 reads TGCGCCAGCAGCCAAGAAGGCCGGCACTTCTTC.

The V call is TRBV28, the J call TRBJ1-3, with 7 bases that match TRBD1. V gave up 5 bases and J gave up 4 bases; unmatched junction bases: 8. CDR1 MDHEN and CDR2 SYDVKM come from the germline V gene. The CDR3 has 15 residues. The CDR3 nucleotides are TGTGCCAGCAGTACCCCCCAGGGGGTCGGAAACACCATATATTTT. Translating gives CASSTPQGVGNTIYF.

The chain recombines TRBV7-3 with TRBJ2-7, with TRBD1 matching over 9 bases. Trimming took 5 bases from V and 5 from J; bases not matched to a gene: 4. The CDR3 contains 13 residues. The V gene's germline CDR1 is SGHTA and CDR2 FQGTGA. As DNA, the CDR3 is TGTGCCAGCAGCCAGGACAGGGGAGACGAGCAGTACTTC. Amino acid sequence: CASSQDRGDEQYF.

The chain employs TRBV2 and TRBJ1-6; D perhaps matches TRBD1 (5 bases). The CDR3 spans 14 residues. Germline V gene lookup returns CDR1 SNHLY and CDR2 FYNNEI. The ends were cut back, 8 bases at V and 7 bases at J, with 15 bases in the middle. CDR3 sequence: CASLVTGTNSPLHF. The DNA of the CDR3 is TGTGCCAGCCTTGTTACCGGGACGAATTCACCCCTCCACTTT.

The chain joins TRBV5-6 to TRBJ1-1; TRBD1 might be the D (6 bases). V was cut by 7 bases and J by 4 bases, with 23 bases left in between. The CDR3 spans 16 residues. Germline V gene sequence: CDR1 SGHDT, CDR2 YYEEEE. The CDR3 DNA sequence: TGTGCCAGCGGACGGAGATTCGGGGGACACTTCACTGAAGCTTTCTTT. It encodes CASGRRFGGHFTEAFF.

J is TRBJ1-1 and V is TRBV5-5; a weak D match, TRBD1 (6 bases). Germline V gene lookup returns CDR1 SGHKS and CDR2 YYEKEE (reference sequence). Trimming took 3 bases from V and 4 from J, leaving 22 bases between them. The CDR3 spans 17 residues. The CDR3 nucleotides are TGTGCCAGCAGCTCCGAGGGGGTTACATTTCTCGGCACTGAAGCTTTCTTT. This encodes CASSSEGVTFLGTEAFF.

The rearrangement joins TRBV4-3 to TRBJ2-7; D remains ambiguous. Germline V gene sequence: CDR1 LGHNA, CDR2 YSLEER. The length of the CDR3 is 13 residues. Deletions cut 0 bases from V and 6 bases from J, with 9 bases between. The CDR3 region has the DNA TGCGCCAGCAGCCAAGACCCAGGAGCCGAGCAGTACTTC. Translation: CASSQDPGAEQYF.

V and J are TRBV5-1 and TRBJ2-5; no clear D gene. V shed 4 bases and J shed 2 bases, with 9 bases lying between them. There are 13 residues in the CDR3. Germline V gives CDR1 SGHRS, CDR2 YFSETQ. The CDR3 loop reads CASSELEQETQYF. CDR3 bases: TGCGCCAGCAGCGAACTTGAACAAGAGACCCAGTACTTC.

The chain combines TRBV2 with TRBJ1-5; D is possibly TRBD1 (5 bases). CDR1 SNHLY and CDR2 FYNNEI come from the germline V gene. CDR3 length: 14 amino acids. V lost 6 bases, J lost 1 base, and 10 bases lay in between. CDR3 bases: TGTGCCAGCAGAGCAGGGTTAAGCAATCAGCCCCAGCATTTT. This encodes CASRAGLSNQPQHF.

This CDR3 reads CASSQGLGEQYF. Here the CDR3 DNA reads TGCGCCAGCAGCCAAGGATTGGGCGAGCAGTACTTC. This chain uses TRBV4-1 with TRBJ2-7; D gene ambiguous. Trimming took 1 base from V and 6 from J, leaving 7 bases between them. Germline lookup yields CDR1 MGHRA and CDR2 YSYEKL. CDR3 size: 12 residues.